This T cell receptor (beta chain) was found in a study of STAT3 mutations in large granular lymphocyte leukemia. Study details: Among longitudinally sequenced T-LGLL patients, roughly half had canonical activating STAT3 mutations detected. Study-wide findings and caveats: Samples missed the first appearance of the clone. Some patients had persisting codominant clonotypes that could mask small clones. At least one immunodominant TCR beta clonotype appeared in every T-cell large granular lymphocyte leukemia patient.

Trimming removed 1 base at V and 5 bases at J, with 11 bases between. This CDR3 has 14 residues. CDR1 and CDR2 (germline): SEHNR, FQNEAQ (reference sequence). The table came from immunoSEQ multiplex PCR; TCRdb's copy has only in-frame clones and leaves some out. The table records around 4,600 clones, less than 65% of them present only once. In regard to this clone: Its antigen remains unknown.

The genes are TRBV7-9 and TRBJ2-5, with unresolved D. The source material was peripheral blood mononuclear cells. This clonotype was sampled from a man between 60 and 75 years old with T-cell large granular lymphocyte leukemia. Some clones in this sample may be carry-over from other donors' samples. The CDR3 spells CASSLVTGMETQYF. As DNA, the CDR3 is TGTGCCAGCAGCTTAGTAACGGGTATGGAGACCCAGTACTTC.